A single sample is the source of the 21 T cell receptor beta chains below, sequenced in a study of CD8+CD57+ T cells in acquired aplastic anemia. Profiling of TCR beta VDJ combinations and CDR3 sequences used genomic DNA as template. MiXCR, applied by TCRdb to the reads, yields one record per CDR3 protein. The sample shows fewer than 200,000 distinct CDR3 sequences, roughly half of them seen only once. The patients chosen for sequencing had shown expansion of CD8+CD57+ cells (detected by flow cytometry). Sequencing used sorted CD4+, CD8+, or CD8+CD57+ T cells (not recorded which) from PBMCs. The receptors were gathered from a human donor with aplastic anemia.

In the case of this clonotype: At one end the junction does not follow the germline gene, possibly because of a read error. The V call is TRBV4-3, the J call TRBJ1-4, with D possibly TRBD1 on 5 matching bases. CDR3 length: 16 amino acids. The germline gives CDR1 LGHNA, CDR2 YSLEER. DNA of the CDR3: TGCGCCAACAGCCTTCAGATCGAAGGGGTGGGAGAAAAACTGTTTTTT. Protein product: CANSLQIEGVGEKLFF.

The rearrangement uses TRBV20-1 and TRBJ2-1; the match to TRBD1 covers 7 bases. The CDR3 contains 13 residues. The V and J ends lost 5 bases and 8 bases, in that order; junction bases with no gene match: 9. The germline CDR1 and CDR2 sequences are DFQATT and SNEGSKA (reference sequence). Written as DNA, the CDR3 is TGCAGTGCTTGGGACAGCCTGTGGGATGAGCAGTTCTTC. Its translation: CSAWDSLWDEQFF.

The chain uses TRBV5-6 and TRBJ1-5, with D perhaps TRBD1 (6 bases). CDR3 size: 15 residues. V dropped 4 bases and J dropped 4 bases, with 15 bases sitting between them. Germline lookup yields CDR1 SGHDT and CDR2 YYEEEE. Here the CDR3 DNA reads TGTGCCAGCAGCCGGGACGGGACAAGGAATCAGCCCCAGCATTTT. Protein sequence: CASSRDGTRNQPQHF.

This clonotype was recorded a few times. The chain is built from TRBV7-6 and TRBJ2-1; D gene uncertain. The ends were cut back, 5 bases at V and 5 bases at J, with 4 bases in the middle. Germline CDR1 reads SGHVS; CDR2 reads FNYEAQ. The CDR3 has 11 amino acids. The CDR3 protein is CASSLHNEQFF. In nucleotides, the CDR3 is TGTGCCAGCAGCCTCCACAATGAGCAGTTCTTC.

Regarding this clonotype: The junction and the germline gene differ at one end; a read error may be behind it. This chain joins TRBV6-1 and TRBJ1-3, with a possible D match to TRBD1 (5 bases). Germline V gene data show CDR1 as MNHNS and CDR2 as SASEGT. The CDR3 has 14 amino acids. CDR3 bases: TGTGCCAGCAGTCTCGGGACGTCTGGGAACACCATATATTTT. Translating it yields CASSLGTSGNTIYF.

The CDR3, as DNA: TGTGCCAGCCGGACAGGGGTAGGCGAGCAGTACTTC. This translates into CASRTGVGEQYF. The chain joins TRBV19 to TRBJ2-7, with 9 bases identical to TRBD1. After removal of 9 bases from V and 6 bases from J, the junction contained 6 bases not matched to a gene. Germline loops: CDR1 LNHDA, CDR2 SQIVND (reference sequence). This CDR3 region has 12 residues.

With regard to this clonotype: The junction departs from the called germline gene at one end, perhaps through a read error. The chain uses TRBV5-1 and TRBJ2-7; TRBD2 aligns across 11 bases. Germline assignment: CDR1 SGHRS and CDR2 YFSETQ. The CDR3 totals 14 residues. CDR3 in amino acids: CGSSLTSGAPEQYF. CDR3 DNA sequence: TGCGGCAGCAGCCTGACTAGCGGGGCTCCAGAGCAGTACTTC.

This clonotype was seen many times. The rearrangement links TRBV27 to TRBJ1-2; possibly TRBD1 for D (6 bases). The germline V gene has CDR1 MNHEY and CDR2 SMNVEV (reference sequence). Trimming pared 6 bases from V and 3 bases from J, leaving 11 bases between. The CDR3 totals 13 residues. The CDR3 bases are TGTGCCAGCAGGACGGACAGTGACTATGGCTACACCTTC. The encoded protein is CASRTDSDYGYTF.

J is TRBJ2-7 and V is TRBV7-3; D might be TRBD1 (6 bases). Per germline, CDR1 SGHTA and CDR2 FQGTGA. Trimming cost V 2 bases and J 5 bases, with 16 bases left between them. The CDR3 length is 15 residues. The CDR3 DNA follows: TGTGCCAGCAGCTTAGGGCAAGGGGGATTTGACGAGCAGTACTTC. Encoded protein: CASSLGQGGFDEQYF. The full variable domain, with the rest looked up from reference TRBV7-3 and TRBJ2-7, is GAGVSQTPSNKVTEKGKYVELRCDPISGHTALYWYRQSLGQGPEFLIYFQGTGAADDSGLPNDRFFAVRPEGSVSTLKIQRTERGDSAVYLCASSLGQGGFDEQYFGPGTRLTVT.

V is TRBV10-3 and J is TRBJ1-1; D might be TRBD1 (6 bases). The V end lost 0 bases, the J end lost 3 bases, and 8 bases lay between the germline ends. The CDR3 contains 14 residues. Germline V lookup: CDR1 ENHRY, CDR2 SYGVKD. CDR3 DNA: TGTGCCATCAGTGAGTCCCCAGGGGACACTGAAGCTTTCTTT. Amino acids: CAISESPGDTEAFF.

Only a few counts were recorded for this clonotype. The gene calls are TRBV15 and TRBJ2-5, with 10 bases lining up with TRBD2. Germline-derived CDR1 and CDR2 are LNHNV and YYDKDF (reference sequence). This CDR3 is built from 14 residues. Trimming removed 5 bases from V and 2 bases from J; junction bases left unmatched: 2. The CDR3 DNA reads as TGTGCCACCAGCGTGACTAGCGGGCAAGAGACCCAGTACTTC. Protein product: CATSVTSGQETQYF.

The V call is TRBV19, the J call TRBJ2-2, with D uncertain. The CDR3 runs to 12 residues. Per the germline V gene, CDR1 is LNHDA and CDR2 is SQIVND (reference sequence). Between the trimmed V and J ends, which lost 9 bases and 1 base, there was a span of 6 bases. DNA of the CDR3: TGTGCCAGCCGCGAGAACACCGGGGAGCTGTTTTTT. Translation gives CASRENTGELFF.

Ten or more counts support this clonotype. The chain uses TRBV7-2 and TRBJ1-2, with no clear D. This CDR3 has 14 residues. V was clipped by 1 base and J by 2 bases, with 8 bases between them. Germline V gene sequence: CDR1 SGHTA, CDR2 FQGNSA. Written as DNA, the CDR3 is TGTGCCAGCAGCTTAGACGGCACCAACTATGGCTACACCTTC. Protein: CASSLDGTNYGYTF.

This clonotype was recorded many times. A read error may produce the germline difference seen at one junction end. The genes are TRBV7-7 and TRBJ2-7; 7 bases are shared with TRBD2. This CDR3 is 13 amino acids long. Germline CDR1 SSHAT, CDR2 FNYEAQ (reference sequence). The CDR3 DNA reads as TGTGCTAGCAGCCCCGGGCCGGGAGGTGAGCAGTACTTC. Amino acid sequence: CASSPGPGGEQYF. Full variable domain (remainder filled in from reference TRBV7-7 and TRBJ2-7): GAGVSQSPRYKVTKRGQDVTLRCDPISSHATLYWYQQALGQGPEFLTYFNYEAQPDKSGLPSDRFSAERPEGSISTLTIQRTEQRDSAMYRCASSPGPGGEQYFGPGTRLTVT.

This clonotype was counted only a few times. The J gene is TRBJ1-5, the V gene TRBV9; D call uncertain. The CDR3 is 10 amino acids. Germline V gene lookup returns CDR1 SGDLS and CDR2 YYNGEE. V lost 10 bases, J lost 5 bases, and 7 bases lay in between. The CDR3 coding sequence is TGTGCCGGCCGAGATCAGCCCCAGCATTTT. Translation gives CAGRDQPQHF.

A remark on this clonotype: Germline is not matched at one junction end, which may reflect a read error. The rearrangement links TRBV19 to TRBJ1-5; TRBD1 might be the D (6 bases). The CDR3 loop spans 15 amino acids. Germline loops: CDR1 LNHDA, CDR2 SQIVND (reference sequence). Written as DNA, the CDR3 is TGTGCCAGTACTCCTTATACAGGGCACAATCAGCCCCACCATTTT. It translates to CASTPYTGHNQPHHF.

V is TRBV7-8 and J is TRBJ2-7; D is perhaps TRBD2 (5 bases). From germline, CDR1 is SGHVS and CDR2 FQNEAQ. The CDR3 covers 14 residues. Trimming stripped 5 bases from V and 5 bases from J, with 16 bases between. This chain's CDR3 is CASSHGISVHEQYF. The CDR3 nucleotides read TGTGCCAGCAGCCACGGGATCAGCGTGCACGAGCAGTACTTC. Supplemented by reference TRBV7-8 and TRBJ2-7, the full variable domain reads GAGVSQSPRYKVAKRGQDVALRCDPISGHVSLFWYQQALGQGPEFLTYFQNEAQLDKSGLPSDRFFAERPEGSVSTLKIQRTQQEDSAVYLCASSHGISVHEQYFGPGTRLTVT.

This clonotype was recorded at least ten times. This rearrangement joins TRBV5-8 to TRBJ2-2, with a weak D call TRBD1 (5 bases). Trimming removed 1 base from V and 1 base from J, with 8 bases in between. The CDR3 runs 15 residues. Germline CDR1 SGHTS, CDR2 YDEGEE. Here the CDR3 reads CASSLSTGNTGELFF. In DNA, the CDR3 is TGTGCCAGCAGCTTGTCTACAGGGAACACCGGGGAGCTGTTTTTT.

This clonotype was counted at least ten times. This chain links TRBV9 with TRBJ1-4; D call uncertain. Trimming shortened V by 0 bases and J by 7 bases, and 10 bases separated the two germline ends. Germline CDR1 is SGDLS and CDR2 is YYNGEE. The CDR3 runs 14 residues. The CDR3 reads CASSVGTGAEKLFF. The CDR3 DNA follows: TGTGCCAGCAGCGTAGGAACGGGAGCTGAAAAACTGTTTTTT.

The DNA for the CDR3 is TGTGCCAGCGAAAAAGGGGGCAGCCAAGAGACCCAGTACTTC. Translation gives CASEKGGSQETQYF. This rearrangement joins TRBV6-1 to TRBJ2-5; 7 nucleotides line up with TRBD1. V gave up 8 bases and J gave up 1 base; unmatched junction bases: 7. CDR3 length: 14 residues. Germline-derived CDR1 and CDR2 are MNHNS and SASEGT.

This clonotype has a handful of counts. The chain uses TRBV18 and TRBJ2-1; TRBD1 is a possible D gene (6 bases). The CDR3 consists of 15 residues. From germline, CDR1 is KGHSH and CDR2 LQKENI. Between the trimmed V and J ends, which lost 0 bases and 6 bases, there was a span of 12 bases. CDR3 nucleotides: TGTGCCAGCTCACCACCGCAGGGGCCTGGCAATGAGCAGTTCTTC. Translation gives CASSPPQGPGNEQFF.